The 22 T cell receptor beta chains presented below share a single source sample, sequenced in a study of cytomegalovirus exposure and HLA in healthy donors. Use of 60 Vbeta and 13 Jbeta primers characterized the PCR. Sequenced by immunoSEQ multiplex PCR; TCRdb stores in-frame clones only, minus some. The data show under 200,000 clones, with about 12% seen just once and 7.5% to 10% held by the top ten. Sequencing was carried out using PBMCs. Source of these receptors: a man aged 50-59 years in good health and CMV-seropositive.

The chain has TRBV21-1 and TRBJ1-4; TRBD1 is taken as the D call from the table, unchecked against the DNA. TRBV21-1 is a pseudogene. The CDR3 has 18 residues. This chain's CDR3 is CASSKGGDRDLGGEKLFF. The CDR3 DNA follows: TGTGCCAGCAGCAAAGGCGGGGACAGGGACCTCGGAGGTGAAAAACTGTTTTTT.

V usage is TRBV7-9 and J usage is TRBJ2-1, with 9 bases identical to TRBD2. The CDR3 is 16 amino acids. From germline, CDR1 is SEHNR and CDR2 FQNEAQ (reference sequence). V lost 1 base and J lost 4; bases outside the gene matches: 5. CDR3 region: CASSLEVLAGYNEQFF. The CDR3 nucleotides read TGTGCCAGCAGCTTAGAGGTGCTAGCGGGGTACAATGAGCAGTTCTTC.

DNA of the CDR3: TGCAGCGTTGCAAGGGGCACAGTCAATGAAAAACTGTTTTTT. This sequence encodes CSVARGTVNEKLFF. J is TRBJ1-4 and V is TRBV29-1; TRBD1 is a possible D gene (5 bases). The CDR3 is made up of 14 amino acids. The germline gives CDR1 SQVTM, CDR2 ANQGSEA. V was trimmed by 4 bases and J by 5 bases, leaving 14 bases between them.

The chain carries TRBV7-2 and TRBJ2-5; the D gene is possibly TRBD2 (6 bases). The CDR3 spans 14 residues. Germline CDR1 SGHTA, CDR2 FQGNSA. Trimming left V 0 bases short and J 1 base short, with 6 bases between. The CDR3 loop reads CASSLAGGQETQYF. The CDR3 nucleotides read TGTGCCAGCAGCTTAGCGGGAGGCCAAGAGACCCAGTACTTC.

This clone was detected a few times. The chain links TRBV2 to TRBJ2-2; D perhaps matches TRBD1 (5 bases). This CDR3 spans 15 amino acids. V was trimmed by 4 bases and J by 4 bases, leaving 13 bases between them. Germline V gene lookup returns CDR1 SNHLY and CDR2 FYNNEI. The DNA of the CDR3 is TGTGCCAGCAGTGTCAGAGACAGTATCACCGGGGAGCTGTTTTTT. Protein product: CASSVRDSITGELFF. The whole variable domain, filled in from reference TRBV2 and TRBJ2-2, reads EPEVTQTPSHQVTQMGQEVILRCVPISNHLYFYWYRQILGQKVEFLVSFYNNEISEKSEIFDDQFSVERPDGSNFTLKIRSTKLEDSAMYFCASSVRDSITGELFFGEGSRLTVL.

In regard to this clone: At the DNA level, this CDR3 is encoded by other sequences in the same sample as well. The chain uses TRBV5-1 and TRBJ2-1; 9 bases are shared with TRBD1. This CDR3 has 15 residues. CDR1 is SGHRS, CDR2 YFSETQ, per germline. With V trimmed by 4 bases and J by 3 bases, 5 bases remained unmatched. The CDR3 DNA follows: TGCGCCAGCAGCCCTGGACAGGGGAGCTACAATGAGCAGTTCTTC. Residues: CASSPGQGSYNEQFF.

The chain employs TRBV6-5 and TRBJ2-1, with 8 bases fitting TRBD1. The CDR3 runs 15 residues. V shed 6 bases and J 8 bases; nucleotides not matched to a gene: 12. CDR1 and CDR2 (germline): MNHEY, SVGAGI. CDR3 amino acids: CASRVTGAYPDEQFF. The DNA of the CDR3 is TGTGCCAGCAGAGTGACAGGGGCTTATCCCGATGAGCAGTTCTTC.

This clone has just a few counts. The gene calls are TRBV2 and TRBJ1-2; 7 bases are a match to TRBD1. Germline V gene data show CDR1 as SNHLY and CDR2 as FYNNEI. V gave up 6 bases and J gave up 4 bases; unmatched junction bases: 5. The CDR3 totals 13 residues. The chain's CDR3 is CASRRQGFYGYTF. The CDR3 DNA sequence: TGTGCCAGCAGACGACAGGGATTCTATGGCTACACCTTC.

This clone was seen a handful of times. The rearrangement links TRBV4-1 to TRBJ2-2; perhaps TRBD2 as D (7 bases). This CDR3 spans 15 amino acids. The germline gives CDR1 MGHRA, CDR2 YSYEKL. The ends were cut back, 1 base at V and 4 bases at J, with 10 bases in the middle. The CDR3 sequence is CASSQGGGGTGELFF. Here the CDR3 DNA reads TGCGCCAGCAGCCAAGGGGGAGGGGGCACCGGGGAGCTGTTTTTT.

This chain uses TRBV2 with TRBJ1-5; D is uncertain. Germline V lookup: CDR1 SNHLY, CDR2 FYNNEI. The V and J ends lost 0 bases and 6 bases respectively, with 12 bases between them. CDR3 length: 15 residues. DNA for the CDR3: TGTGCCAGCAGTGAAGCCAGAGGGTCTGGTCAGCCCCAGCATTTT. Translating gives CASSEARGSGQPQHF.

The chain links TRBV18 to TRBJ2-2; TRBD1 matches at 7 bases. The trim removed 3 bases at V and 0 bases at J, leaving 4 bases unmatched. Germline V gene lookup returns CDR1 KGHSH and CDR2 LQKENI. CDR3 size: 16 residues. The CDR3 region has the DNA TGTGCCAGCTCACCCTTAGGGACAGCGAACACCGGGGAGCTGTTTTTT. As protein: CASSPLGTANTGELFF.

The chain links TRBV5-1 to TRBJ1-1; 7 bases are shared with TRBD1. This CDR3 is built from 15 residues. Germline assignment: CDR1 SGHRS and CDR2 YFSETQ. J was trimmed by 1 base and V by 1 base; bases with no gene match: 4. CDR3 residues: CASSLWGQRNTEAFF. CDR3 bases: TGCGCCAGCAGCTTGTGGGGACAGCGGAACACTGAAGCTTTCTTT.

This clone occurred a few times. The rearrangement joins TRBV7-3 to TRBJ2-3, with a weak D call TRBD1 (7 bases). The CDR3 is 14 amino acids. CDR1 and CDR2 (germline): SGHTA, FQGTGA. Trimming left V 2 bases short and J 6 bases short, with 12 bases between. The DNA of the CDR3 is TGTGCCAGCAGCTTAGAGGGGGGACAGGATACGCAGTATTTT. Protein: CASSLEGGQDTQYF.

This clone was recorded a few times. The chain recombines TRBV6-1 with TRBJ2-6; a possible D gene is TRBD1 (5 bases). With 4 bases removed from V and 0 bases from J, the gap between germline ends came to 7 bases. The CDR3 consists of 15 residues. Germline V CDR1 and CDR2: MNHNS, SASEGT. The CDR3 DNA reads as TGTGCCAGCAGTGTACAGGTCTCTGGGGCCAACGTCCTGACTTTC. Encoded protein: CASSVQVSGANVLTF.

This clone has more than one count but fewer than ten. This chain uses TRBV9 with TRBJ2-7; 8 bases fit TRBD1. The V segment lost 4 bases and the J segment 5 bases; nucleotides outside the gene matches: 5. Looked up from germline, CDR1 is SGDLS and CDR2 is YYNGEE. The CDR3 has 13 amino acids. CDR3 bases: TGTGCCAGCAGCCGACAGGGGTCGGACGAGCAGTACTTC. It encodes CASSRQGSDEQYF. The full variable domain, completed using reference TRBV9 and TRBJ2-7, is DSGVTQTPKHLITATGQRVTLRCSPRSGDLSVYWYQQSLDQGLQFLIQYYNGEERAKGNILERFSAQQFPDLHSELNLSSLELGDSALYFCASSRQGSDEQYFGPGTRLTVT.

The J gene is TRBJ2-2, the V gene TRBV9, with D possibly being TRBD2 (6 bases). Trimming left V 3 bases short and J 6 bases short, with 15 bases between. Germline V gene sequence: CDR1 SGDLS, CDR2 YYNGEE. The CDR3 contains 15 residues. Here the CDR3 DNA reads TGTGCCAGCAGCGCGGGGGAGCGAACTCCCGGGGAGCTGTTTTTT. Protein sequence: CASSAGERTPGELFF.

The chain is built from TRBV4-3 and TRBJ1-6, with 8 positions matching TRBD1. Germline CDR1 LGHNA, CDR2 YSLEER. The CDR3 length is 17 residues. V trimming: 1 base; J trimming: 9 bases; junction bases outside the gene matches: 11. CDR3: CASSQGYRGVKISPLHF. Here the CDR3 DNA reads TGCGCCAGCAGCCAAGGGTACAGGGGGGTCAAAATTTCACCCCTCCACTTT.

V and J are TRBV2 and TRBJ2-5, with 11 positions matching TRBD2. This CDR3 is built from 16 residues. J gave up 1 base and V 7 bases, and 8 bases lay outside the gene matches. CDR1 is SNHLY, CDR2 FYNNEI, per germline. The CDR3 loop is CASIGDLAGGQETQYF. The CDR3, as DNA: TGTGCCAGCATCGGCGATCTAGCGGGGGGCCAAGAGACCCAGTACTTC.

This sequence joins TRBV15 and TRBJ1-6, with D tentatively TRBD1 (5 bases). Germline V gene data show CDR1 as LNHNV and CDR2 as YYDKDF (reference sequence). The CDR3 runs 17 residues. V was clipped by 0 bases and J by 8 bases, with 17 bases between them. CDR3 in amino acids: CATSRDRPQVGDSPLHF. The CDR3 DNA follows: TGTGCCACCAGCAGAGATCGCCCCCAGGTAGGGGATTCACCCCTCCACTTT.

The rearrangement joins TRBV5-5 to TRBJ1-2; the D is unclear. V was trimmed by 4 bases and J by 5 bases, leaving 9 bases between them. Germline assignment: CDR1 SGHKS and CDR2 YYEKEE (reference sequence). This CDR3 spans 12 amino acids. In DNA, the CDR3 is TGTGCCAGCAGCCTACCGGGGTATGGCTACACCTTC. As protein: CASSLPGYGYTF.

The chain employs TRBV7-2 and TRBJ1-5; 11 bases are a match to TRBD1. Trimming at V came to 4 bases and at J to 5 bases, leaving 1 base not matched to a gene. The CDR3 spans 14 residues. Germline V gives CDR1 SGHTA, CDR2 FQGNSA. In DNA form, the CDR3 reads TGTGCCAGCAGCTGGGGACAGGGGGATCAGCCCCAGCATTTT. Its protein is CASSWGQGDQPQHF.

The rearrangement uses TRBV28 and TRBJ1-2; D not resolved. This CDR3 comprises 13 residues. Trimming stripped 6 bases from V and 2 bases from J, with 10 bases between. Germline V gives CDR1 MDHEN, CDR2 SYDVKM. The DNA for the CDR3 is TGTGCCAGCAGCCCATCGCGGAACTATGGCTACACCTTC. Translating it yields CASSPSRNYGYTF.